This is a list of T cell receptor beta chains from one sample in a study of T cells in localized non-small cell lung cancer. Sequencing was performed with immunoSEQ multiplex PCR; in TCRdb, only in-frame clones are kept and a portion is missing. The profile shows fewer than 60,000 clones, approximately 82% of them singletons. The sequences come from peripheral blood, collected before any cancer treatment. These receptor sequences come from a female donor of 60 years or more with stage II squamous cell lung carcinoma. The CDR3 runs from the conserved cysteine through the conserved F or W. A D gene is named only where the DNA matches it firmly.

TRBV6-6	-	CASSQRTVAEKLFF
TRBV27	-	CASSWKDTPEKLFF
TRBV10-3	-	CAHGQGFNQPQHF
TRBV29-1	TRBD1	CSGKTGGYNEQFF
TRBV10-2	-	CASREGDIGSRQYF
TRBV5-4	-	CASSPDSSTDTQYF
TRBV7-9	-	CASSLLGGTQATNEKLFF
TRBV7-7	-	CASSRLSEGDTQYF
TRBV7-9	-	CASSSPGEHPTDTQYF
TRBV19	-	CASSRRSDTMNTEAFF
TRBV2	TRBD1	CASSEYRGQGGYTF
TRBV5-1	-	CASSPPASNYGYTF
TRBV2	-	CASSRTVGLQPQHF
TRBV5-4	-	CASSLAGRLAGELFF
TRBV5-1	-	CASSFRDGVNTEAFF
TRBV6-7	TRBD1	CASSLQGATGQGVYEQYF
TRBV7-3	-	CASSLDGFYEQFF
TRBV5-1	TRBD2	CASSPRLAGSNEQFF
TRBV9	-	CASSRRGGQVDHEQYF
TRBV16	-	CASSQSVAAYEQYF
TRBV6-5	-	CASSQGRNTEAFF
TRBV7-2	-	CAIRQDASGGNTIYF
TRBV7-8	-	CASSLVALMNTEAFF
TRBV7-6	TRBD2	CASSPTGLAGGTDTQYF
TRBV6-6	TRBD1	CATRDRGLGEAFF
TRBV21-1	-	CASSKGRGGHYNEQFF
TRBV25-1	TRBD1	CASRDSSGANVLTF
TRBV6-5	-	CASKAWEGYGYTF
TRBV2	TRBD1	CASRDRGPASYNSPLHF
TRBV19	-	CASSIRFPAEGPDTQYF
TRBV5-4	TRBD2	CASSRGGAGETQYF
TRBV11-3	-	CASSYLGGAEYEQYF
TRBV30	TRBD1	CAWSDRGRQPQHF
TRBV4-1	TRBD2	CASSLERGGLYEQFF
TRBV5-4	-	CASSYRTGPNEQYF